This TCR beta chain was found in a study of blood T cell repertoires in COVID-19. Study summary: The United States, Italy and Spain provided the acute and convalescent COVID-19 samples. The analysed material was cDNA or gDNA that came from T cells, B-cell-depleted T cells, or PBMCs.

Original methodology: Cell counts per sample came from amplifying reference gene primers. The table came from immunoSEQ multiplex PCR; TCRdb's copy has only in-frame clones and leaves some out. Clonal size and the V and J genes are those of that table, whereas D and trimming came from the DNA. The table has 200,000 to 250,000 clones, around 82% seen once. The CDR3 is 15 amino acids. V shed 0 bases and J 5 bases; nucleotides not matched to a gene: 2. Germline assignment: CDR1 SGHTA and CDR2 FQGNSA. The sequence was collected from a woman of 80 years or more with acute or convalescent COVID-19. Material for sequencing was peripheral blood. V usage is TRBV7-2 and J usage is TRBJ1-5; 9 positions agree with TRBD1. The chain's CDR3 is CASSLATGGDQPQHF. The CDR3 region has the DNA TGTGCCAGCAGCTTAGCGACAGGGGGGGATCAGCCCCAGCATTTT.